This TCR beta chain was recovered during a study of T cells in Graves' hyperthyroidism and ophthalmopathy (dated by TCRdb to about 2019). For the wider study: Peripheral blood was sampled at the time of initial diagnosis, prior to any treatment. After blood sampling, hyperthyroidism patients were treated with methimazole at a starting dose of 30 mg daily, and ophthalmopathy patients were treated with high-dose intravenous methylprednisolone. Whether ophthalmopathy could be predicted prospectively was tested in an independent validation cohort made up of 18 to 20 hyperthyroidism patients plus 17 patients who later progressed to ophthalmopathy. The paper reports TCR Vbeta CDR3 sequencing of 130 to 150 peripheral blood samples: some 41 ophthalmopathy, fewer than 80 hyperthyroidism and around 17 progressor patients. The 100 discovery patients were divided at random into training and test sets in a 7:3 ratio. In addition, the study compared T-cell repertoires in thyroid tissue and in blood from 6 or 7 Graves' hyperthyroidism patients. To identify TCR V-J signatures that set the groups apart, the researchers used a discovery cohort of 100 patients, made up of 40 to 45 with Graves' ophthalmopathy and 57 with stable Graves' hyperthyroidism. Findings and caveats that apply to the study as a whole: No statistical method was used to fix the sample size in advance, and group allocation was not hidden from the investigators. Ophthalmopathy was separated from stable hyperthyroidism by a 13 V-J signature model, with 85% to 90% sensitivity and roughly 81% specificity obtained in cross-validation and 80%/75% obtained in testing. Most expanded thyroid clonotypes (frequency above 0.001) were also found in blood, which suggests that blood repertoires may mirror thyroid immune responses. In validation, the model predicted progression to ophthalmopathy with over 60% sensitivity and 72% to 85% specificity, a median of 6.5 months before onset.

Moderately to severely active disease, a Clinical Activity Score of at least 3, a NOSPECS grade of at least 4, and a duration under 3 months were present in ophthalmopathy patients. Patients with uncontrolled infections, other autoimmune diseases, pregnancy or lactation were excluded. Diagnoses were based on clinical symptoms, serum thyroxine and TRAb, thyroid ultrasound and orbital computed tomography. PBMCs were separated from roughly 10 ml of fresh peripheral blood using Ficoll-Paque density gradient centrifugation. Trizol reagent was used to extract total RNA, and RNA quality was then checked on an Agilent 2100 Bioanalyzer. TCR beta CDR3 regions were amplified from RNA transcripts. For the first round of RT-PCR on the TCR CDR3, the HTBI primer set was used together with the Qiagen OneStep RT-PCR kit. Libraries were constructed in a second round of multiplex PCR, after which size selection and purification were performed. Libraries were sequenced paired-end with 100 bp reads on an Illumina HiSeq2000. The study's processing was this. Raw data were processed with SOAPnuke, discarding reads with adapters, uncalled bases, mean Phred below 15, or no exact constant-primer or identifier match. High-quality paired reads were merged using COPE v1.2.5, and each unique nucleotide sequence was defined as a clonotype. Clonotypes were aligned to IMGT TRBV, TRBD and TRBJ reference segments using MiTCR v1.1. The analysis included only V-J combinations with a frequency above 0.0001, which together covered 98% to 99.2% of the repertoires. A TCS score was defined as the ratio of F50 (clonal expansion) to E x V (chaos), with BLOSUM62-based TCRdist applied between CDR3 peptides within each V-J. Welch's t-statistics and random forest reduced 514 V-J features to 10 to 15, which were used in a naive Bayes classifier (R e1071). TCRdb itself trimmed the public reads at Q25 with fastp, ran MiXCR and retained productive beta chains. Each CDR3 protein appears once, grouped with its most common genes and DNA. The V and J calls reflect TCRdb's pipeline rather than the authors' work. The sample yields some 360,000 distinct CDR3 sequences; 15% to 20% were counted once. The ten biggest clones cover 15% to 17% of the sample.

V is pared back by 5 bases and J by 5 bases, with 9 bases lying between the germline termini. The CDR3 spans 12 residues, from the cysteine through the phenylalanine. The read is trimmed to its CDR3 DNA, 36 bases read in frame from base 1. The germline V gene supplies CDR1 MDHEN and CDR2 SYDVKM. This clonotype was detected many times. The target of this receptor is not known. Per-nucleotide qualities are absent, and no much larger clonotype sits a single base away. The chain is assembled from TRBV28 and TRBJ1-2, with the D gene uncertain. The receptor was isolated from a woman aged 40 to 55 with Graves' ophthalmopathy. Input material: blood. The DNA reads as follows: TGTGCCAGCAGTGCAAAGACATATGGCTACACCTTC. It translates to CASSAKTYGYTF.